This T cell receptor (beta chain) was retrieved from a study of blood T cell repertoires in COVID-19. Study details: The United States, Italy and Spain were the sources of the acute and convalescent COVID-19 samples. Sample material is recorded as cDNA or gDNA derived from T cells, B-cell-depleted T cells, or PBMCs.

Per the original data handling: Scientists estimated how many nucleated cells there were by amplifying reference gene primers. Here immunoSEQ multiplex PCR was the method, and the copy in TCRdb shows in-frame clones only, minus some. V and J calls and clone size are copied from that table; D and trimming were computed from the DNA. The sample includes 200,000 or so clones, 85% to 90% seen only once; the top ten take about 4.8%. This CDR3 contains 16 residues. The chain is built from TRBV21-1 and TRBJ2-3; the table's D call of TRBD2 was not tested on the DNA. TRBV21-1 is listed as a pseudogene. The sample was peripheral blood. The clonotype originates from a man aged 50 to 60 with acute or convalescent COVID-19. The CDR3 region has the DNA TGTGCCAGCACCTACGTCGTCGGGTCCCGCACAGATACGCAGTATTTT. This sequence encodes CASTYVVGSRTDTQYF.